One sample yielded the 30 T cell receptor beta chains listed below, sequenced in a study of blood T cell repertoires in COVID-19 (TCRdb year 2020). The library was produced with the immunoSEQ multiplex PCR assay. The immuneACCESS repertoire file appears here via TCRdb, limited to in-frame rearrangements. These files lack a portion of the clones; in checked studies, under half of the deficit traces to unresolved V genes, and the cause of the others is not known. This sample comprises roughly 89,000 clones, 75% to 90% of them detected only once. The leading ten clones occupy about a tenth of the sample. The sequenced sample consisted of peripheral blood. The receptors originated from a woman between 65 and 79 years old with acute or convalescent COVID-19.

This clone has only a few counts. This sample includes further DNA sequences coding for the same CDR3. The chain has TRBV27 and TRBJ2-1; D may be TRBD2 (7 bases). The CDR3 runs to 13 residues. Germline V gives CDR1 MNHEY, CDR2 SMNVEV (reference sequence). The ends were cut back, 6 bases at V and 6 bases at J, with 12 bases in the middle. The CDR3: CASRSGGRNEQFF. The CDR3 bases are TGTGCCAGCAGGTCCGGGGGGCGCAATGAGCAGTTCTTC.

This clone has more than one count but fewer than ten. Here the CDR3 DNA reads TGTGCCAGCAGCTTAGCCCCGGGAGGGGGAGATACGCAGTATTTT. It encodes CASSLAPGGGDTQYF. The chain uses TRBV7-2 and TRBJ2-3, with 8 bases lining up with TRBD2. The CDR3 totals 15 residues. V gave up 0 bases and J gave up 5 bases; unmatched junction bases: 4. Germline V gene lookup returns CDR1 SGHTA and CDR2 FQGNSA.

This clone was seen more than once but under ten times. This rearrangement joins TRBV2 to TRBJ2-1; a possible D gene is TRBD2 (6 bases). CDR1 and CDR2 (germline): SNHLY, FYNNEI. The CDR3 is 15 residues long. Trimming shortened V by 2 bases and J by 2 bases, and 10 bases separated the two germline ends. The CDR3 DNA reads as TGTGCCAGCAGTGAACTGGCGGGGACCTACAATGAGCAGTTCTTC. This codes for CASSELAGTYNEQFF.

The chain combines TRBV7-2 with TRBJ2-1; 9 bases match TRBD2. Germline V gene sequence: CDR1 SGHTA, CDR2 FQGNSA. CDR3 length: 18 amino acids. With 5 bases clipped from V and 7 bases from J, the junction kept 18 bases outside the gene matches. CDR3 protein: CASSQGGLAASLGNEQFF. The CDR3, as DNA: TGTGCCAGCAGCCAAGGGGGACTAGCAGCTTCACTTGGGAATGAGCAGTTCTTC.

This CDR3 reads CASSPTEVVSTGELFF. The DNA of the CDR3 is TGTGCCAGCAGCCCGACCGAGGTAGTCAGCACCGGGGAGCTGTTTTTT. The rearrangement joins TRBV4-2 to TRBJ2-2; no clear D. V shed 4 bases and J shed 4 bases, with 16 bases lying between them. This CDR3 comprises 16 residues. CDR1 is LGHNA and CDR2 is YNFKEQ in the germline V gene.

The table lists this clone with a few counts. The CDR3 protein is CATAEDRSSYNEQFF. CDR3 bases: TGTGCCACAGCAGAGGACAGGAGCTCCTACAATGAGCAGTTCTTC. V usage is TRBV19 and J usage is TRBJ2-1, with TRBD1 identical over 7 bases. V lost 10 bases and J lost 0; bases outside the gene matches: 9. The CDR3 is 15 residues long. The germline gives CDR1 LNHDA, CDR2 SQIVND (reference sequence).

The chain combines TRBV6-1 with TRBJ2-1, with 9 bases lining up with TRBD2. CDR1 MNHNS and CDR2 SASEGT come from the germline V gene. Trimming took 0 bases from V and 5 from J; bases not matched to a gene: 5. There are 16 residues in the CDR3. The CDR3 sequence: CASSEASLAGNNEQFF. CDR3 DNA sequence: TGTGCCAGCAGTGAAGCGTCGCTAGCGGGGAACAATGAGCAGTTCTTC.

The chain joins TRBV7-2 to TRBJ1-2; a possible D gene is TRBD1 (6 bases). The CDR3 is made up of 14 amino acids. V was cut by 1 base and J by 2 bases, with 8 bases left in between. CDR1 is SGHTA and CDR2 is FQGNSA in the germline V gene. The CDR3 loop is CASSLGQGNYGYTF. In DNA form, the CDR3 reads TGTGCCAGCAGCTTAGGGCAGGGGAACTATGGCTACACCTTC. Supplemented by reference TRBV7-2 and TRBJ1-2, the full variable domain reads GAGVSQSPSNKVTEKGKDVELRCDPISGHTALYWYRQSLGQGLEFLIYFQGNSAPDKSGLPSDRFSAERTGGSVSTLTIQRTQQEDSAVYLCASSLGQGNYGYTFGSGTRLTVV.

CDR3 protein: CASSVGGGSNEKLFF. Written as DNA, the CDR3 is TGTGCCAGCAGCGTAGGGGGAGGGTCAAATGAAAAACTGTTTTTT. The rearrangement uses TRBV9 and TRBJ1-4; D not resolved. Germline CDR1 reads SGDLS; CDR2 reads YYNGEE. The CDR3 spans 15 residues. Trimming left V 0 bases short and J 5 bases short, with 11 bases between.

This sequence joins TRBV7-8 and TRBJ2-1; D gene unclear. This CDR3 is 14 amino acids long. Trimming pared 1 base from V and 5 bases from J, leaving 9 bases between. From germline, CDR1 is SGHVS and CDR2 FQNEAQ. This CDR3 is CASSLVSSDNEQFF. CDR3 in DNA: TGTGCCAGCAGCTTAGTCTCCTCGGACAATGAGCAGTTCTTC.

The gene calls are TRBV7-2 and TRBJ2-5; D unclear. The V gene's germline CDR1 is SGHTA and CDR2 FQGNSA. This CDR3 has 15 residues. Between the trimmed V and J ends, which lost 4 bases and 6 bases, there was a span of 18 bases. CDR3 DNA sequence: TGTGCCAGCAGCTCAGACTCCTCCCCGGTGAAGACCCAGTACTTC. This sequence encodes CASSSDSSPVKTQYF.

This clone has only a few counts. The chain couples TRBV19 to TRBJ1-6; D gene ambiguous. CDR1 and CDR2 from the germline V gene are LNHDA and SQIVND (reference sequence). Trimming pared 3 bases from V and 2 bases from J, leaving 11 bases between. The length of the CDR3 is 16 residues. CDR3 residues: CASSMLPSTYNSPLHF. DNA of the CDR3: TGTGCCAGTAGTATGTTGCCGAGTACCTATAATTCACCCCTCCACTTT.

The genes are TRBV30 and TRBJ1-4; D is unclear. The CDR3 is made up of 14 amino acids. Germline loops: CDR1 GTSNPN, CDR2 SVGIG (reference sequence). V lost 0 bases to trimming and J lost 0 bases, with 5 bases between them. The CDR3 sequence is CAWSVGATNEKLFF. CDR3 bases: TGTGCCTGGAGTGTCGGTGCAACTAATGAAAAACTGTTTTTT. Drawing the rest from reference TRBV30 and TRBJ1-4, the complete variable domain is SQTIHQWPATLVQPVGSPLSLECTVEGTSNPNLYWYRQAAGRGLQLLFYSVGIGQISSEVPQNLSASRPQDRQFILSSKKLLLSDSGFYLCAWSVGATNEKLFFGSGTQLSVL.

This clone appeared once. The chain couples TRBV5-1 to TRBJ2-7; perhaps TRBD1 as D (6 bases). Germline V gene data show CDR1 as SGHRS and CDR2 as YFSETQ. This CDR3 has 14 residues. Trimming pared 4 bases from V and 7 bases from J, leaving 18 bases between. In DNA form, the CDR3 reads TGCGCCAGCAGCATAATACAGGGATCGGGGGAGCAGTACTTC. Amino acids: CASSIIQGSGEQYF. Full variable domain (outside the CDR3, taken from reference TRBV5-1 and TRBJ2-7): KAGVTQTPRYLIKTRGQQVTLSCSPISGHRSVSWYQQTPGQGLQFLFEYFSETQRNKGNFPGRFSGRQFSNSRSEMNVSTLELGDSALYLCASSIIQGSGEQYFGPGTRLTVT.

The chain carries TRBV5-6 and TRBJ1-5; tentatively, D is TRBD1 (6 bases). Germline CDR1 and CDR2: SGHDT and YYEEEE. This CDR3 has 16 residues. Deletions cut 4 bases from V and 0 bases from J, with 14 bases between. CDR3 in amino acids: CASSLGAGDSNQPQHF. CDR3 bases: TGTGCCAGCAGCCTGGGAGCAGGGGATAGCAATCAGCCCCAGCATTTT.

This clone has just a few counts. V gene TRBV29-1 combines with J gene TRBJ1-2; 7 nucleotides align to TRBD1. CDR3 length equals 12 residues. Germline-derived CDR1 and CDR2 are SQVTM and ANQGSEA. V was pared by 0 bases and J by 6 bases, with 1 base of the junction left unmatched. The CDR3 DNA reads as TGCAGCGTTGAAGACACAGGGGATGGCTACACCTTC. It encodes CSVEDTGDGYTF.

As DNA, the CDR3 is TGTGCCAGCAGAACTAACAATGAGCAGTTCTTC. It yields the protein CASRTNNEQFF. The chain links TRBV11-1 to TRBJ2-1, with D uncertain. The length of the CDR3 is 11 residues. CDR1 is SGHAT, CDR2 FQDESV, per germline (reference sequence). V was cut by 6 bases and J by 5 bases, with 5 bases left in between.

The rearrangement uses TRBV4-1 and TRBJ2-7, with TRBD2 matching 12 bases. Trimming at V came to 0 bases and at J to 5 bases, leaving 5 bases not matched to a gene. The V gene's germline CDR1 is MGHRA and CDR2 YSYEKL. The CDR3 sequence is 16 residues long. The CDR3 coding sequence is TGCGCCAGCAGCCAAGATCGGACTAGCGGGACCCACGAGCAGTACTTC. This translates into CASSQDRTSGTHEQYF.

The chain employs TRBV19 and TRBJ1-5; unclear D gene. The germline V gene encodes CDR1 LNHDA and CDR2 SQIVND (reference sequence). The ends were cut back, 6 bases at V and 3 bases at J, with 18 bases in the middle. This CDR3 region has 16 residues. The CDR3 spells CASSSGPIGTNQPQHF. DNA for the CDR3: TGTGCCAGTAGCAGCGGACCCATAGGTACCAATCAGCCCCAGCATTTT.

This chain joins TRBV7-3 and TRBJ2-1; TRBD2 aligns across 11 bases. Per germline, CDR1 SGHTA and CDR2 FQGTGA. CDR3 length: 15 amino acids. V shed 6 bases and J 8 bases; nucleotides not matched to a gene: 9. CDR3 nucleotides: TGTGCCAGCAGTCCCCTAGCGGGAGGTCTAGATGAGCAGTTCTTC. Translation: CASSPLAGGLDEQFF.

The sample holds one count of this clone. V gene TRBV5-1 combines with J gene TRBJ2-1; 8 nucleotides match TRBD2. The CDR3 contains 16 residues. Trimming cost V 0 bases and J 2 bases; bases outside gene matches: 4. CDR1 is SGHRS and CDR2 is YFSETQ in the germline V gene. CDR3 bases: TGCGCCAGCAGCTTGGGAACGGGAGGGCCCTACAATGAGCAGTTCTTC. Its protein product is CASSLGTGGPYNEQFF.

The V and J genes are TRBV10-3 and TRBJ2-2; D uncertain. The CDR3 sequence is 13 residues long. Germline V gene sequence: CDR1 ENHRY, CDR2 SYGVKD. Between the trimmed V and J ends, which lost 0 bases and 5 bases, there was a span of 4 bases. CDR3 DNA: TGTGCCATCAGTGAGTCCGGGACCGGGGAGCTGTTTTTT. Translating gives CAISESGTGELFF.

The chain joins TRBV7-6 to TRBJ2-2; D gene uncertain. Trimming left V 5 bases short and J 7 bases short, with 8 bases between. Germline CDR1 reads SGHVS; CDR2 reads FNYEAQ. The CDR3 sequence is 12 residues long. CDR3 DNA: TGTGCCAGCAGCCTAAGAGGCGGGGAGCTGTTTTTT. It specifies CASSLRGGELFF.

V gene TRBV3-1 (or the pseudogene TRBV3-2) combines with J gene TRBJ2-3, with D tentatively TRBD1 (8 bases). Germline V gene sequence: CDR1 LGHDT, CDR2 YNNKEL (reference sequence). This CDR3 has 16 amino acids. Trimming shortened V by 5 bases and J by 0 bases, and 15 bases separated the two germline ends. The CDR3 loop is CASSAHRGGSTDTQYF. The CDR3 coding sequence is TGTGCCAGCAGCGCCCACAGGGGGGGTAGCACAGATACGCAGTATTTT.

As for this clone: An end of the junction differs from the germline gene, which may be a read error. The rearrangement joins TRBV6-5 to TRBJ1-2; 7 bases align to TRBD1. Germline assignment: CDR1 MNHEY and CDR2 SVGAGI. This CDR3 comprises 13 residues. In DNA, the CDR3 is TGTGCCAGCACTTACAGGGGTACCTATGGCTACACCTTC. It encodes CASTYRGTYGYTF.

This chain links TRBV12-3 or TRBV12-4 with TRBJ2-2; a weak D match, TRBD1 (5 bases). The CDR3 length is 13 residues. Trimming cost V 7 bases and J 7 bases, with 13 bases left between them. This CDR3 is CASTLGLFGELFF. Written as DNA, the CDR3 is TGTGCCAGCACCCTGGGGCTCTTCGGGGAGCTGTTTTTT.

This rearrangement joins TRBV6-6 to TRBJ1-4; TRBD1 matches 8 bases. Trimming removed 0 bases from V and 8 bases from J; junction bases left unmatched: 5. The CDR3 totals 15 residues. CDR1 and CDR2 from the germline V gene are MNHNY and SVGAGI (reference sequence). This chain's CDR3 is CASSYSPGTGEKLFF. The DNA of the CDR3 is TGTGCCAGCAGTTACTCCCCCGGGACAGGAGAAAAACTGTTTTTT.

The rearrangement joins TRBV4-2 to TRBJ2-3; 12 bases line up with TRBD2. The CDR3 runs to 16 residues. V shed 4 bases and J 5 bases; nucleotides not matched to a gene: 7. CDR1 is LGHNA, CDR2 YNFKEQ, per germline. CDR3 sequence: CASSPLAGLAGDTQYF. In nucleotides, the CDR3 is TGTGCCAGCAGCCCCTTGGCGGGACTAGCGGGAGATACGCAGTATTTT.

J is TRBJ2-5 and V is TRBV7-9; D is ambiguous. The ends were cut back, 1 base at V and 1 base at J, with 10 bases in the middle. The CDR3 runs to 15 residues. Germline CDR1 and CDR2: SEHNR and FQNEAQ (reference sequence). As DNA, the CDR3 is TGTGCCAGCAGCTTAGGAGGCTGGTCCCAAGAGACCCAGTACTTC. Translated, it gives CASSLGGWSQETQYF.

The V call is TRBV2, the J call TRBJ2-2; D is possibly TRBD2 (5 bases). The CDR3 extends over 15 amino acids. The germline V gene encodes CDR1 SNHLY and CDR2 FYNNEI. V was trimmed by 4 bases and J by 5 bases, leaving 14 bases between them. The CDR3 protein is CASSGRERVTGELFF. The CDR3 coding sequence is TGTGCCAGCAGTGGTCGGGAAAGGGTTACCGGGGAGCTGTTTTTT.